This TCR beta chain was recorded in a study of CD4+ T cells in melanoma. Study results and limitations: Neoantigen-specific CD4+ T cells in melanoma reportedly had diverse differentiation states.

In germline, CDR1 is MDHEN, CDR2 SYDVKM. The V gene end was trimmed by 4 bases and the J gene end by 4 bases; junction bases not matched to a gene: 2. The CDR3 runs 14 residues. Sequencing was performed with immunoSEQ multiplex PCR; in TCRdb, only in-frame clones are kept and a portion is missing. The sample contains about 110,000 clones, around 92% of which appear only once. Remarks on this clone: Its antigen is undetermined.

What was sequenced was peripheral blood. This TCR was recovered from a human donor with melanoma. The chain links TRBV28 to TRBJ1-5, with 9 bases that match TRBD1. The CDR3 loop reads CASSWDRANQPQHF. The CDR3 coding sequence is TGTGCCAGCAGTTGGGACAGGGCAAATCAGCCCCAGCATTTT.